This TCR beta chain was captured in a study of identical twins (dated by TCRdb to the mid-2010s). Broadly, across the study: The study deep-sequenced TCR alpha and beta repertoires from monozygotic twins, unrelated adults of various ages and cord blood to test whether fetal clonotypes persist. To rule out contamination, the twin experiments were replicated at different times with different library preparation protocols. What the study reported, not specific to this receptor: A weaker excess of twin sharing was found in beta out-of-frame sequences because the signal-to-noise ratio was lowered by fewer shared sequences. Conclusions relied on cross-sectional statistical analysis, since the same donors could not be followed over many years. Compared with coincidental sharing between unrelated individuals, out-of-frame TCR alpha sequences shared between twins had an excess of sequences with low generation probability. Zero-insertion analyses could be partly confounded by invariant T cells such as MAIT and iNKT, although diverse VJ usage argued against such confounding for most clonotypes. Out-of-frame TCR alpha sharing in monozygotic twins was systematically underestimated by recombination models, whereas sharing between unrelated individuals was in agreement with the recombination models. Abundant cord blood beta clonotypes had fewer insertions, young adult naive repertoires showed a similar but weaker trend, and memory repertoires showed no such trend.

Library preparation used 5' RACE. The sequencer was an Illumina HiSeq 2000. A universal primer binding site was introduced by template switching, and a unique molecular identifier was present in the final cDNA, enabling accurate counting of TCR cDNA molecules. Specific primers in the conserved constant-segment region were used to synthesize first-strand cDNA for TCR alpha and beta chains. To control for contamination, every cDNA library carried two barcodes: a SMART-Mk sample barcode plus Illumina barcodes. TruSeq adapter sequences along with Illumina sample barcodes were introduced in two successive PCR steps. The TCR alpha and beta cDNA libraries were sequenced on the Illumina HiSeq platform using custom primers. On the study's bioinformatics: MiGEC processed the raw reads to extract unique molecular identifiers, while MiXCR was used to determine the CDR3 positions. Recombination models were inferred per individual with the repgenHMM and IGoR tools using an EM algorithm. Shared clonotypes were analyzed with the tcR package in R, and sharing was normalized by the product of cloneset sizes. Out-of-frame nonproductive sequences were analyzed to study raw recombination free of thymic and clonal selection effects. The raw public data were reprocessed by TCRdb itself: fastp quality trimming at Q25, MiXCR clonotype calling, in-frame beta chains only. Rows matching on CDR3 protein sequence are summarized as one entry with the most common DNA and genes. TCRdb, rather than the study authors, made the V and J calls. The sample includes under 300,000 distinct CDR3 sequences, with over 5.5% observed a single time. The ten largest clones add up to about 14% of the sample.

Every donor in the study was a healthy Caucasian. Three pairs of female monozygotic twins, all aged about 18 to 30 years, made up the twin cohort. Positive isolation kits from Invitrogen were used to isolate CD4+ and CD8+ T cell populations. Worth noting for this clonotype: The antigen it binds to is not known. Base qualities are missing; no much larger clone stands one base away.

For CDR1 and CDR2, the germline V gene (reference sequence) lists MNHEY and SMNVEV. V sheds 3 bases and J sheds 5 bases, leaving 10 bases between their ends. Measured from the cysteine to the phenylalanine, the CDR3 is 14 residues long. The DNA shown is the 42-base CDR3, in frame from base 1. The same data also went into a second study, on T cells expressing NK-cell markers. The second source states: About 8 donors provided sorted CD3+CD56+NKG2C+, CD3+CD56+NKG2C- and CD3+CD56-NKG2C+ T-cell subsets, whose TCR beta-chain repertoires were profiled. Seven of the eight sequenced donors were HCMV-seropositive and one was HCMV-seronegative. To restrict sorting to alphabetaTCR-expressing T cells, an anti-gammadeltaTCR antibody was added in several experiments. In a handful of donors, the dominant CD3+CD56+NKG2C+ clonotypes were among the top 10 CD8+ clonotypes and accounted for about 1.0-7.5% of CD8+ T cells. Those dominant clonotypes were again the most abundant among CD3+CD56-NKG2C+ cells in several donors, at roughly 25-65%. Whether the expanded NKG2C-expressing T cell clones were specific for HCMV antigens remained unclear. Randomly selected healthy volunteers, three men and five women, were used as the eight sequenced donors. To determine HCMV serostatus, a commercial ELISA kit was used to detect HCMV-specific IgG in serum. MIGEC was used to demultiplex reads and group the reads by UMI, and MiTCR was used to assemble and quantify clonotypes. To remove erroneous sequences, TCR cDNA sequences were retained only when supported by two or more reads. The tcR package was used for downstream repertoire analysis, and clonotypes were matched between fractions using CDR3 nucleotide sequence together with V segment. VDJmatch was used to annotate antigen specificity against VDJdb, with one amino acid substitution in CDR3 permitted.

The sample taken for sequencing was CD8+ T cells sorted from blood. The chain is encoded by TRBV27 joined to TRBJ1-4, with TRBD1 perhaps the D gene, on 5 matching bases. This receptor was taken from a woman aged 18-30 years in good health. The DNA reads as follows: TGTGCCAGCAGTTTGGGGGTCAGAAATGAAAAACTGTTTTTT. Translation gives CASSLGVRNEKLFF. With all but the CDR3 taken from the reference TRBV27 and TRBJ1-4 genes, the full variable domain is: EAQVTQNPRYLITVTGKKLTVTCSQNMNHEYMSWYRQDPGLGLRQIYYSMNVEVTDKGDVPEGYKVSRKEKRNFPLILESPSPNQTSLYFCASSLGVRNEKLFFGSGTQLSVL.